Described below is a single TCR beta chain sequence and its context. This clonotype was detected only a few times. Its antigen target is currently unknown. Per-base quality was not reported, and no clone a single base away is much larger than it. The data were taken from a study of breast tumors, draining lymph nodes, adjacent tissues listed by TCRdb under 2016. Regarding the complete study: Breast cancer patients provided tumor, adjacent nontumor tissue and axillary lymph nodes, and the study compared the TCR beta repertoires across these three sources. In human breast cancer, the study set out to evaluate how tumor, surrounding tissue and draining lymph node repertoires relate to one another and whether T cells may move between these sites. General conclusions and limits of the study: The study presented the conclusion that tumor T cells originate in lymph nodes as consistent with a hypothesis, not as something directly demonstrated. The data were considered consistent with the idea that most tumor T cells come from the lymph node and then expand in tumor tissue. Tumors showed preferential V and J gene usage, and their T-cell repertoire diversity fell below that of lymph nodes yet above that of nontumor tissue. Tumor and nontumor tissue repertoires were found to be significantly more similar in luminal-like than in basal-like breast cancer.

Adjacent samples consisted of nontumor breast tissue surrounding the tumor. This sample was sequenced with an Illumina HiSeq 2000. Multiplex PCR amplification was used to generate the TCR beta chain libraries. The amplified TCR beta chain products were analyzed by high-throughput sequencing. In TCRdb, the public reads were trimmed at Q25 with fastp and aligned with MiXCR, with productive beta chains retained. Each CDR3 protein gets just one entry, which takes the most common genes and DNA from the rows behind it. The sample data list some 22,000 distinct CDR3 sequences, and about 70% of these were observed just once. The ten largest clonotypes hold about 22% of the sample. V and J are truncated by 3 bases and 6 bases respectively, leaving an intervening sequence of 9 bases. The CDR3 starts with the cysteine, ends with the phenylalanine, and has 13 residues. Here the CDR3 DNA is all that survives: 39 bases in frame from base 1. According to the germline V gene, CDR1 reads SGHRS and CDR2 reads YFSETQ.

The chain uses TRBV5-1 and TRBJ1-4; the D gene is perhaps TRBD1, on 5 matching bases. This clonotype originated in a female donor with breast cancer. Some clones in this sample may be carry-over from other donors' samples. The sample was tumor-adjacent breast tissue. Here is the DNA: TGCGCCAGCAGCTGGGGGACCGATGAAAAACTGTTTTTT. It specifies CASSWGTDEKLFF.